One T cell receptor beta chain is described in this entry. The data stem from a study of blood T cell repertoires in COVID-19. At the level of the study: Acute and convalescent COVID-19 specimens originated in the United States, Italy and Spain. T cells, B-cell-depleted T cells, or PBMCs supplied cDNA or gDNA.

In the original processing: Amplified reference gene primers provided the basis for estimating nucleated cell counts. Assay: immunoSEQ multiplex PCR; the TCRdb copy retains only in-frame clones and omits some. That table is the source of V, J and clone size, and D and trimming were worked out from the DNA. Here the sample spans approximately 180,000 clones, about 89% being singletons. Sequenced sample: peripheral blood. The clonotype comes from a man aged 35-49 years with active or convalescent COVID-19.

Here the CDR3 reads CASSSRGTTGELFF. DNA of the CDR3: TGTGCCAGCAGCTCACGGGGGACCACCGGGGAGCTGTTTTTT. V and J are TRBV11-1 and TRBJ2-2; D possibly corresponds to TRBD2 (6 bases). With 4 bases removed from V and 4 bases from J, the gap between germline ends came to 10 bases. In germline, CDR1 is SGHAT, CDR2 FQDESV (reference sequence). There are 14 residues in the CDR3.